This TCR beta chain comes out of a study of cytomegalovirus exposure and HLA in healthy donors. The repertoire was sequenced with immunoSEQ multiplex PCR; TCRdb's copy has only in-frame clones and lacks some. The data contain 200,000 to 250,000 clones, roughly 80% of them singletons. The CDR3 runs 14 residues. V was cut by 0 bases and J by 1 base, with 7 bases left in between. The germline CDR1 and CDR2 sequences are SGDLS and YYNGEE. This rearrangement joins TRBV9 to TRBJ1-2; no clear D. This sequence was found in a woman aged 18-29 years in good health and CMV-seronegative. Specimen: PBMCs. CDR3 loop: CASSVDGLNYGYTF. The CDR3 DNA is TGTGCCAGCAGCGTAGACGGCCTTAACTATGGCTACACCTTC.